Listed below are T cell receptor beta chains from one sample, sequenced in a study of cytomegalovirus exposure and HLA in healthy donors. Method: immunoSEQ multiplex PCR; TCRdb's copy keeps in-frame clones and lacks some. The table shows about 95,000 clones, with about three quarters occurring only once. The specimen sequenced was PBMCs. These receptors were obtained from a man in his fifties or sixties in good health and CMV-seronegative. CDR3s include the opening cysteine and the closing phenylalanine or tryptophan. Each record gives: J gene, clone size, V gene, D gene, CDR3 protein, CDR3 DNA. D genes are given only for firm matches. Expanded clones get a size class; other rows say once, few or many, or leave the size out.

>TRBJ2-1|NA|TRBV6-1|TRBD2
CASSDAGTNYNEQFF
TGTGCCAGCAGTGATGCCGGGACTAATTACAATGAGCAGTTCTTC
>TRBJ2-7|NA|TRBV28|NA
CAAGQRGSSYEQYF
TGTGCCGCTGGCCAACGGGGTTCCTCCTACGAGCAGTACTTC
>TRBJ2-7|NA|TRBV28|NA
CASSFRGRLNEQYF
TGTGCCAGCAGTTTTCGAGGGAGGCTCAACGAGCAGTACTTC
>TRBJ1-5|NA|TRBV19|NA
CASSIGTTEAQHF
TGTGCCAGTAGTATAGGTACTACGGAGGCCCAGCATTTT
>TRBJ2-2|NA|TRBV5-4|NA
CASSIPRVPGELFF
TGTGCCAGCAGCATCCCCAGGGTCCCCGGGGAGCTGTTTTTT
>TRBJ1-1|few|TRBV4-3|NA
CASSQDRGGNTEAFF
TGCGCCAGCAGCCAAGATCGGGGGGGGAACACTGAAGCTTTCTTT
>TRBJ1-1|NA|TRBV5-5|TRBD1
CASSSGDRVTFF
TGTGCCAGCAGCTCTGGGGACAGGGTAACTTTCTTT
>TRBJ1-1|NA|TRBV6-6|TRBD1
CASSFRDRGLTEAFF
TGTGCCAGCAGTTTCCGGGACAGGGGGCTCACTGAAGCTTTCTTT
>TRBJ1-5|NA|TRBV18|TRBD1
CASSLDRGSDQPQHF
TGTGCCAGCTCACTGGACAGGGGGTCGGATCAGCCCCAGCATTTT
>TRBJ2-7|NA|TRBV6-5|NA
CASSYAQTAVSYEQYF
TGTGCCAGCAGTTACGCCCAGACTGCTGTCTCCTACGAGCAGTACTTC